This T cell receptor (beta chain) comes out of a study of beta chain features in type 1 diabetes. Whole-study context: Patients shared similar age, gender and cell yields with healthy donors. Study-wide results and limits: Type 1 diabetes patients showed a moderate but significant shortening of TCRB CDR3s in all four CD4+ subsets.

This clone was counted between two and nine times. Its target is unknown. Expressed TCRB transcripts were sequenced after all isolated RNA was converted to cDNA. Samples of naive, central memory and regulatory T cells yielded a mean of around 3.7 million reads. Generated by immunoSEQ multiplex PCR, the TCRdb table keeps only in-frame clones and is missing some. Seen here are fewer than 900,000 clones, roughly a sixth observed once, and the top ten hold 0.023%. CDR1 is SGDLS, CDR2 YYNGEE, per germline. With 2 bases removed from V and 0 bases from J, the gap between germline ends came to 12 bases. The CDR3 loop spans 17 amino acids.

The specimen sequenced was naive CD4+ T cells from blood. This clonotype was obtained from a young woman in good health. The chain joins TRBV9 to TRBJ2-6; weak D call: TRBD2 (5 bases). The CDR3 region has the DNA TGTGCCAGCAGCGTCGGTCCGGGGATCTCTGGGGCCAACGTCCTGACTTTC. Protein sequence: CASSVGPGISGANVLTF.